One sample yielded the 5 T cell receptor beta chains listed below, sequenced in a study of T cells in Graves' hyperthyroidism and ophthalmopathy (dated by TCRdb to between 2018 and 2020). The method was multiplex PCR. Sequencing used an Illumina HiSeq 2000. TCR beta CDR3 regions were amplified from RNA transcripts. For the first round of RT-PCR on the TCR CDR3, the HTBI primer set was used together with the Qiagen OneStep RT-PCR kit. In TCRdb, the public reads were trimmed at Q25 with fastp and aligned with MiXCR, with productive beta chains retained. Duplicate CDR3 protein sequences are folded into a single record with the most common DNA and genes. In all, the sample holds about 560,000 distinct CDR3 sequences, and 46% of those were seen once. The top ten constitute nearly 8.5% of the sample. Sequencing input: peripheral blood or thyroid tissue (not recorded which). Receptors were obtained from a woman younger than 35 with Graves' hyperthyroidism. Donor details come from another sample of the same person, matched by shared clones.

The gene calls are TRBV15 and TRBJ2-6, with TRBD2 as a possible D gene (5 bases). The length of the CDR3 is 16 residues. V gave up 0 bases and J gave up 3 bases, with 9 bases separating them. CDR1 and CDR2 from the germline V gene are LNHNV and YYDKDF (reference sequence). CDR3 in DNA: TGTGCCACCAGCAGAGATATAGGAGGTGGGGCCAACGTCCTGACTTTC. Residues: CATSRDIGGGANVLTF.

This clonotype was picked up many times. In nucleotides, the CDR3 is TGTGCCATCAGTGAGTTCACAGGAAACTATGGCTACACCTTC. Encoded protein: CAISEFTGNYGYTF. This chain uses TRBV10-3 with TRBJ1-2; D perhaps matches TRBD1 (5 bases). V was pared by 1 base and J by 2 bases, with 8 bases between. Germline V CDR1 and CDR2: ENHRY, SYGVKD. This CDR3 is built from 14 residues.

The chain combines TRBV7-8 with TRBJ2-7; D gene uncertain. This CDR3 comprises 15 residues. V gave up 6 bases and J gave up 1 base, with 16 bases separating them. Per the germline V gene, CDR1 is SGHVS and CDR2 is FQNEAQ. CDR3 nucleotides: TGTGCCAGCAGTTTATCCTCCGGACCATCCTACGAGCAGTACTTC. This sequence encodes CASSLSSGPSYEQYF.

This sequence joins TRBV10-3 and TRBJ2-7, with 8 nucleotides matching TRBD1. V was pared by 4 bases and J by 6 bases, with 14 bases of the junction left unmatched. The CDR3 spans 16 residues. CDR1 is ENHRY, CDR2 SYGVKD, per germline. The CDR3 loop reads CAISAQTGERLLEQYF. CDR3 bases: TGTGCCATCAGTGCACAGACAGGGGAGAGGCTGCTCGAGCAGTACTTC.

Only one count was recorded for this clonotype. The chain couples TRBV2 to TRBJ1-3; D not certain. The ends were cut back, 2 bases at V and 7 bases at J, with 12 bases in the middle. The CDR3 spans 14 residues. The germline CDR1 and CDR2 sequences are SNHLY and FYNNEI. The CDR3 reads CASSESWEWNTIYF. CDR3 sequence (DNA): TGTGCCAGCAGTGAATCGTGGGAGTGGAACACCATATATTTT.